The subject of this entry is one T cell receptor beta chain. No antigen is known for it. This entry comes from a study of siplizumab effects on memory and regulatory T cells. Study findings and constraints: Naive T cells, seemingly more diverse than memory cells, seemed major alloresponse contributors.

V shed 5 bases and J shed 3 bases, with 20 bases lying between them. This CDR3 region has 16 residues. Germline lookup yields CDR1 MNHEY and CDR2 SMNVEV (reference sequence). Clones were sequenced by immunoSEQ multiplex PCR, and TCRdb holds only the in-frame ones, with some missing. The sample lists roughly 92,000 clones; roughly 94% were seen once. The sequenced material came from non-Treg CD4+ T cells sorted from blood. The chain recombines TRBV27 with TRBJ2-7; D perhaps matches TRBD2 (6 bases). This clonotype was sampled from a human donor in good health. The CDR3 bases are TGTGCCAGCAGTCCTGGGGGAGGCGGGCCTCTCTACGAGCAGTACTTC. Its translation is CASSPGGGGPLYEQYF.